These 13 T cell receptor beta chains were sequenced from one sample in a study of blood T cell repertoires in COVID-19. Some clones are missing from TCRdb's copy, which holds only in-frame ones; the method was immunoSEQ multiplex PCR. The table shows under 150,000 clones, with about 85% occurring only once. Material for sequencing was PBMCs or T cells enriched from blood (not recorded which). The receptor source for this set is a woman aged 35 to 49 who had recovered from COVID-19.

This clone was detected once. The chain combines TRBV7-2 with TRBJ1-2; D remains ambiguous. Trimming stripped 1 base from V and 8 bases from J, with 8 bases between. CDR1 and CDR2 from the germline V gene are SGHTA and FQGNSA. The CDR3 is 12 residues long. The DNA of the CDR3 is TGTGCCAGCAGCTTAGTAGAGTCCGGCTACACCTTC. Protein product: CASSLVESGYTF.

This clone was detected many times. The chain carries TRBV4-1 and TRBJ1-5, with no clear D. The CDR3 contains 15 residues. CDR1 and CDR2 from the germline V gene are MGHRA and YSYEKL. With 6 bases removed from V and 0 bases from J, the gap between germline ends came to 12 bases. This CDR3 is CASSRDPGSNQPQHF. For the CDR3, the DNA is TGCGCCAGCAGTCGGGATCCAGGTAGCAATCAGCCCCAGCATTTT.

The chain recombines TRBV19 with TRBJ1-5; tentatively, D is TRBD1 (6 bases). Germline V gene data show CDR1 as LNHDA and CDR2 as SQIVND (reference sequence). This CDR3 is built from 14 residues. Trimming removed 1 base from V and 6 bases from J, with 10 bases in between. The CDR3 region is CASSIAGQVQPQHF. CDR3 coding DNA: TGTGCCAGTAGTATAGCGGGACAAGTTCAGCCCCAGCATTTT.

The count of this clone is one. This sequence joins TRBV7-2 and TRBJ1-2; D might be TRBD1 (6 bases). Germline assignment: CDR1 SGHTA and CDR2 FQGNSA. Trimming shortened V by 4 bases and J by 11 bases, and 20 bases separated the two germline ends. The CDR3 is 14 amino acids. In nucleotides, the CDR3 is TGTGCCAGCAGCTCCCTTTTACAGGGAAGAGGGTACACCTTC. Encoded protein: CASSSLLQGRGYTF.

The chain recombines TRBV5-4 with TRBJ2-7; a possible D gene is TRBD2 (6 bases). Between the trimmed V and J ends, which lost 6 bases and 4 bases, there was a span of 14 bases. Germline V gives CDR1 SGHNT, CDR2 YYREEE (reference sequence). The CDR3 totals 13 residues. The CDR3 protein is CASNTGGAYEQYF. Here the CDR3 DNA reads TGTGCCAGCAACACCGGGGGAGCGTACGAGCAGTACTTC.

The chain has TRBV5-6 and TRBJ2-2; 7 positions match TRBD2. This CDR3 spans 16 amino acids. V trimming: 0 bases; J trimming: 4 bases; junction bases outside the gene matches: 6. Germline V gives CDR1 SGHDT, CDR2 YYEEEE. CDR3 coding DNA: TGTGCCAGCAGCTTGGTTGGGGGAGGGCCCACCGGGGAGCTGTTTTTT. It codes for CASSLVGGGPTGELFF.

The chain has TRBV29-1 and TRBJ1-1; D possibly corresponds to TRBD1 (5 bases). Germline CDR1 SQVTM, CDR2 ANQGSEA. Trimming removed 4 bases at V and 3 bases at J, with 12 bases between. The CDR3 is 13 residues long. The CDR3 loop reads CSVVGGSDTEAFF. CDR3 DNA: TGCAGCGTTGTCGGGGGGTCTGACACTGAAGCTTTCTTT.

V gene TRBV10-3 combines with J gene TRBJ1-3; 8 bases fit TRBD1. Germline CDR1 is ENHRY and CDR2 is SYGVKD. The CDR3 consists of 17 residues. After removal of 7 bases from V and 0 bases from J, the junction contained 11 bases not matched to a gene. The CDR3 DNA is TGTGCCATCACCTCAGATGAGACAGGGGCCTCTGGAAACACCATATATTTT. This gives the protein CAITSDETGASGNTIYF.

This clone was recorded at least ten times. The genes are TRBV28 and TRBJ1-5, with TRBD1 identical over 8 bases. The germline V gene has CDR1 MDHEN and CDR2 SYDVKM. This CDR3 spans 18 amino acids. Trimming cost V 3 bases and J 6 bases; bases outside gene matches: 16. The CDR3 spells CASSFSSLGQGRTQPQHF. In DNA, the CDR3 is TGTGCCAGCAGTTTTTCCTCGCTTGGACAGGGAAGGACTCAGCCCCAGCATTTT.

This chain connects TRBV15 to TRBJ2-1; the match to TRBD1 covers 9 bases. Germline lookup yields CDR1 LNHNV and CDR2 YYDKDF (reference sequence). The CDR3 totals 19 residues. V shed 11 bases, J shed 5 bases, and the junction held 25 bases outside the gene matches. The CDR3 nucleotides read TGTGCCGTAACCCCCCTTAGAGACAGGGGGAACGGTTTCGACAATGAGCAGTTCTTC. Its protein product is CAVTPLRDRGNGFDNEQFF.

The chain recombines TRBV4-1 with TRBJ2-7; TRBD2 matches at 8 bases. Germline V gene sequence: CDR1 MGHRA, CDR2 YSYEKL. The CDR3 runs 17 residues. Trimming removed 3 bases from V and 5 bases from J; junction bases left unmatched: 15. The CDR3 spells CASSQNLAGPLGDEQYF. The CDR3 DNA reads TGCGCCAGCAGCCAGAACCTAGCGGGCCCTCTGGGAGACGAGCAGTACTTC.

The chain is built from TRBV10-2 and TRBJ1-1, with D possibly matching TRBD1 (5 bases). There are 13 residues in the CDR3. Per the germline V gene, CDR1 is WSHSY and CDR2 is SAAADI. The V and J ends lost 5 bases and 1 base respectively, with 8 bases between them. CDR3 loop: CASSLQGNTEAFF. Here the CDR3 DNA reads TGCGCCAGCAGTCTTCAGGGGAACACTGAAGCTTTCTTT.

The DNA for the CDR3 is TGCGCCAGCAGCCAGACAGGGGTTGGGCCCTATGGCTACACCTTC. Translating gives CASSQTGVGPYGYTF. The chain carries TRBV4-1 and TRBJ1-2; TRBD1 aligns across 8 bases. The CDR3 extends over 15 amino acids. Trimming removed 3 bases from V and 4 bases from J; junction bases left unmatched: 7. CDR1 is MGHRA, CDR2 YSYEKL, per germline.